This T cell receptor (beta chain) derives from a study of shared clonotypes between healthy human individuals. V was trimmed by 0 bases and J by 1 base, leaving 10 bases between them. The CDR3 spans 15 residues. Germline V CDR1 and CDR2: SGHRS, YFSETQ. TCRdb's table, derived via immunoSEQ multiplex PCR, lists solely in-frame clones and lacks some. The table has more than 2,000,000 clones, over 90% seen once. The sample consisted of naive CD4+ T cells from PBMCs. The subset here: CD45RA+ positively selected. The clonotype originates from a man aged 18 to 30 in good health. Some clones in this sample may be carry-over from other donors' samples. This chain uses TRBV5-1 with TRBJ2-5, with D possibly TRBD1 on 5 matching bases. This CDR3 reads CASSLERTLQETQYF. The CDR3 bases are TGCGCCAGCAGCTTGGAACGGACACTCCAAGAGACCCAGTACTTC.